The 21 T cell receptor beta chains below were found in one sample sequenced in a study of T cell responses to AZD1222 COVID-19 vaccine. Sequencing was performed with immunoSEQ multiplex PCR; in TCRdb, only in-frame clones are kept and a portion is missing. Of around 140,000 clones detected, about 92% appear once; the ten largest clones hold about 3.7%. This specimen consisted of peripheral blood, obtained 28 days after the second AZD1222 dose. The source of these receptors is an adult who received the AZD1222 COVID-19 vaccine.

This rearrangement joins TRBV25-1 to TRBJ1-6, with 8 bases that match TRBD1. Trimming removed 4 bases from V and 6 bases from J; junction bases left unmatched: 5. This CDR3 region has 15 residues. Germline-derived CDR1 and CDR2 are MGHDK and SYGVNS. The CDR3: CASSGSDRGNSPLHF. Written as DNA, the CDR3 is TGTGCCAGCAGTGGCTCCGACAGGGGTAATTCACCCCTCCACTTT. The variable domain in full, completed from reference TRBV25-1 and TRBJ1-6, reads EADIYQTPRYLVIGTGKKITLECSQTMGHDKMYWYQQDPGMELHLIHYSYGVNSTEKGDLSSESTVSRIRTEHFPLTLESARPSHTSQYLCASSGSDRGNSPLHFGNGTRLTVT.

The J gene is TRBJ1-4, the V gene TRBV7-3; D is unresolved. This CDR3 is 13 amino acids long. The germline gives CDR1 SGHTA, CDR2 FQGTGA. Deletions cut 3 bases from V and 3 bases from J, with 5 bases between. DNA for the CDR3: TGTGCCAGCAGCTTTGGGCCTAATGAAAAACTGTTTTTT. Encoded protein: CASSFGPNEKLFF. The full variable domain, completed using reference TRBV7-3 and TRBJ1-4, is GAGVSQTPSNKVTEKGKYVELRCDPISGHTALYWYRQSLGQGPEFLIYFQGTGAADDSGLPNDRFFAVRPEGSVSTLKIQRTERGDSAVYLCASSFGPNEKLFFGSGTQLSVL.

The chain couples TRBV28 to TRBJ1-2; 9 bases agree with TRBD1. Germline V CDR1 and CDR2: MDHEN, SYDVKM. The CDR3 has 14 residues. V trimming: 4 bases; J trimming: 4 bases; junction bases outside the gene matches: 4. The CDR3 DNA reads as TGTGCCAGCAGTTCGGGACAGGGACTCTATGGCTACACCTTC. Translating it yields CASSSGQGLYGYTF.

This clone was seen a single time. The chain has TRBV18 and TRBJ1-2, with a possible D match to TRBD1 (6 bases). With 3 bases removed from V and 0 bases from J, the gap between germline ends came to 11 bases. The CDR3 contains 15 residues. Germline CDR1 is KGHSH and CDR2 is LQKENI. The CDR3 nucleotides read TGTGCCAGCTCACCCGAGGGGGGAGCTAACTATGGCTACACCTTC. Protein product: CASSPEGGANYGYTF.

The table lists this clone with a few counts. CDR3 nucleotides: TGTGCCAGCAGCTTCCAACAGTCTAATGAAAAACTGTTTTTT. Translating it yields CASSFQQSNEKLFF. The chain has TRBV7-2 and TRBJ1-4; the D is unclear. This CDR3 comprises 14 residues. Germline V gene data show CDR1 as SGHTA and CDR2 as FQGNSA. V was shortened by 3 bases and J by 3 bases, with 8 bases between the two germline ends.

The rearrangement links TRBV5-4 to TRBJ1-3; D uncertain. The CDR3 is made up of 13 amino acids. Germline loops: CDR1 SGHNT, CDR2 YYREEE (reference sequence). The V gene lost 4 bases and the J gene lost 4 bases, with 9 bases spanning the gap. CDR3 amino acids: CASSGRNGNTIYF. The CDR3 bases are TGTGCCAGCAGCGGACGGAACGGAAACACCATATATTTT.

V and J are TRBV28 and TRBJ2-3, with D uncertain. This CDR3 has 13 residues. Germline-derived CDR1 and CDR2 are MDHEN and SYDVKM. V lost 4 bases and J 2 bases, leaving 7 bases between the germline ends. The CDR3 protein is CASSSYATDTQYF. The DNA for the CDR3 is TGTGCCAGCAGTTCTTATGCCACAGATACGCAGTATTTT.

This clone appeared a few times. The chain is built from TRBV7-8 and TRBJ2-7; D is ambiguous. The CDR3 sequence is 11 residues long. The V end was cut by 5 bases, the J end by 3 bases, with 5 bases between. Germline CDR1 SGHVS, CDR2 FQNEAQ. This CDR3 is CASSPDYEQYF. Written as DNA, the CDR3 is TGTGCCAGCAGCCCAGACTACGAGCAGTACTTC.

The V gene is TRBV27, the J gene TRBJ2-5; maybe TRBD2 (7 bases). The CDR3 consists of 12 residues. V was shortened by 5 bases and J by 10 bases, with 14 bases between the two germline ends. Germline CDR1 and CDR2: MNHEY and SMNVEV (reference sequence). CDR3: CASSPGLGGQYF. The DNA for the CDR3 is TGTGCCAGCAGTCCCGGACTAGGGGGCCAGTACTTC.

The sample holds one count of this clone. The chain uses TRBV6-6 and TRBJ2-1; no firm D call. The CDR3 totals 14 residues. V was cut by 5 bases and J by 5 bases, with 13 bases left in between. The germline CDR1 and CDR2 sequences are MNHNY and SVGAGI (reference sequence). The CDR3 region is CASSASTQDNEQFF. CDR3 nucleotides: TGTGCCAGCAGTGCCTCCACCCAGGACAATGAGCAGTTCTTC.

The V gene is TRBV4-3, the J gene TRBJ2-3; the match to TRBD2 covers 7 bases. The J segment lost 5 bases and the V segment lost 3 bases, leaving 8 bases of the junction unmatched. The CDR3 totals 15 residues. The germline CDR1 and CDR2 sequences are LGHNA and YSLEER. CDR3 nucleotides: TGCGCCAGCAGCCAGACGGGGGAGGGCGTAGATACGCAGTATTTT. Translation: CASSQTGEGVDTQYF.

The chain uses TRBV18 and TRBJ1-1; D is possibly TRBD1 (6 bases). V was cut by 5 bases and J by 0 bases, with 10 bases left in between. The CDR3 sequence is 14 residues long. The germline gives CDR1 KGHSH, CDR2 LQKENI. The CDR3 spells CASSGQSLNTEAFF. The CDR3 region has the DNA TGTGCCAGCTCAGGACAGAGCCTGAACACTGAAGCTTTCTTT.

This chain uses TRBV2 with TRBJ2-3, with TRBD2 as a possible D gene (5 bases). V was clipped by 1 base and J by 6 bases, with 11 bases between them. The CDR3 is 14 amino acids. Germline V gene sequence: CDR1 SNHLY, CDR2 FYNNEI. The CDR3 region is CASSEGLATDTQYF. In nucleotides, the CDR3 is TGTGCCAGCAGTGAAGGATTAGCGACGGATACGCAGTATTTT.

This CDR3 is CASSQDREGRFF. The CDR3 DNA is TGTGCCAGCAGCCAAGATAGGGAAGGTCGGTTCTTC. The rearrangement joins TRBV7-8 to TRBJ2-1; no reliable D call. Looked up from germline, CDR1 is SGHVS and CDR2 is FQNEAQ. Between the trimmed V and J ends, which lost 5 bases and 15 bases, there was a span of 17 bases. This CDR3 is built from 12 residues.

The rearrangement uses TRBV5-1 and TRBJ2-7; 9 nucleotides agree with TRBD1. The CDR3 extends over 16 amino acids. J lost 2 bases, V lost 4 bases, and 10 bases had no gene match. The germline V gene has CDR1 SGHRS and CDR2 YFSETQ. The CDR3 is CASSPQGTGLTYEQYF. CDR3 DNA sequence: TGCGCCAGCAGCCCCCAGGGGACAGGGCTTACCTACGAGCAGTACTTC. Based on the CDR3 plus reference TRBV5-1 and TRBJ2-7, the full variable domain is KAGVTQTPRYLIKTRGQQVTLSCSPISGHRSVSWYQQTPGQGLQFLFEYFSETQRNKGNFPGRFSGRQFSNSRSEMNVSTLELGDSALYLCASSPQGTGLTYEQYFGPGTRLTVT.

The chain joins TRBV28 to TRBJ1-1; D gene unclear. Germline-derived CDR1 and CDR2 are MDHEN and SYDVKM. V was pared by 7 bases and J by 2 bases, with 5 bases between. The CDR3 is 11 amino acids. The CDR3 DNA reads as TGTGCCAGCACCCAAAACACTGAAGCTTTCTTT. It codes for CASTQNTEAFF.

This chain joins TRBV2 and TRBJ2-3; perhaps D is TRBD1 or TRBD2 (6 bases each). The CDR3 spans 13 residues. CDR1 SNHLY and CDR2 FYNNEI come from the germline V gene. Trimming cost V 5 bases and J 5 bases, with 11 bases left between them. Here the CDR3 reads CASSLEGGDTQYF. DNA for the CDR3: TGTGCCAGCAGTTTGGAGGGGGGAGATACGCAGTATTTT.

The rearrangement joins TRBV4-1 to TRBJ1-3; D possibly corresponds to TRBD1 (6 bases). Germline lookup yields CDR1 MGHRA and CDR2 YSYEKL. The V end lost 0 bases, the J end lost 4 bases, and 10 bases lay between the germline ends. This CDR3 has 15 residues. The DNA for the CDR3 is TGCGCCAGCAGCCAAGAAGGGGGGATAGGAAACACCATATATTTT. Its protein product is CASSQEGGIGNTIYF.

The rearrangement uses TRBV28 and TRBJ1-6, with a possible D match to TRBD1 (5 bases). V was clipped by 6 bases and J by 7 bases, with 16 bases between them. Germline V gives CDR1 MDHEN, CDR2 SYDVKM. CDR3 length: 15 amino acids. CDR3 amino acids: CASSRRRDFNSPLHF. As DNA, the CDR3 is TGTGCCAGCAGCCGGAGACGGGACTTCAATTCACCCCTCCACTTT.

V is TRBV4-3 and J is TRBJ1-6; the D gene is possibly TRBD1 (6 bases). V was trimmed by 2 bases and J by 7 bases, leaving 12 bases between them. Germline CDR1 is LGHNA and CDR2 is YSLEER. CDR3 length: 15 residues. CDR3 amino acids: CASSQSAGTNSPLHF. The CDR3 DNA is TGCGCCAGCAGCCAATCGGCAGGGACAAATTCACCCCTCCACTTT.

The CDR3 protein is CASSLVLVAGKYF. DNA of the CDR3: TGTGCCAGCAGTTTGGTCCTTGTAGCGGGAAAGTACTTC. The chain employs TRBV28 and TRBJ2-4, with TRBD2 matching over 8 bases. CDR3 length: 13 amino acids. The V segment lost 3 bases and the J segment 14 bases; nucleotides outside the gene matches: 9. The germline CDR1 and CDR2 sequences are MDHEN and SYDVKM.